The following is a T cell receptor (beta chain) sequence with its context. The sample comes from a study of cytomegalovirus exposure and HLA in healthy donors. Sequenced by immunoSEQ multiplex PCR; TCRdb stores in-frame clones only, minus some. The repertoire holds 90,000 to 130,000 clones, approximately 86% seen once, with more than 2.5% in the top ten. CDR3 length: 13 residues. V was trimmed by 3 bases and J by 7 bases, leaving 12 bases between them. Germline CDR1 reads MGHDK; CDR2 reads SYGVNS. The sample comprised PBMCs. The rearrangement uses TRBV25-1 and TRBJ1-1; a possible D gene is TRBD1 (5 bases). This receptor was taken from a woman between 18 and 30 years old in good health and CMV-seronegative. The CDR3: CASSEGLGREAFF. CDR3 coding DNA: TGTGCCAGCAGTGAGGGACTGGGACGTGAAGCTTTCTTT. The complete variable domain, with remaining parts taken from reference TRBV25-1 and TRBJ1-1, reads EADIYQTPRYLVIGTGKKITLECSQTMGHDKMYWYQQDPGMELHLIHYSYGVNSTEKGDLSSESTVSRIRTEHFPLTLESARPSHTSQYLCASSEGLGREAFFGQGTRLTVV.